The sequence of this TCR beta chain was determined in a study of shared clonotypes between healthy human individuals. The V gene lost 4 bases and the J gene lost 5 bases, with 14 bases spanning the gap. This CDR3 spans 14 amino acids. Germline lookup yields CDR1 SGHDN and CDR2 FVKESK. With regard to this clone: The target antigen is unknown.

Study-wide findings and caveats: The four-donor shared clonotypes exceeded non-shared clonotypes in generation probability, with non-shared ones scoring lower.

Everyone who donated was a Caucasian adult who lived in Nashville, Tennessee. Generated by immunoSEQ multiplex PCR, the TCRdb table keeps only in-frame clones and is missing some. Altogether about 1 million clones are present, about 70% being singletons, with the ten largest covering approximately 1.5%. Sample: memory CD4+ T cells sorted from blood. The subset was: CD45RA-negative fraction. The clonotype comes from a man aged 18 to 29 in good health. V usage is TRBV14 and J usage is TRBJ2-5; D possibly corresponds to TRBD1 (6 bases). CDR3 region: CASSPRTGSETQYF. The CDR3, as DNA: TGTGCCAGCAGCCCCCGAACAGGGTCGGAGACCCAGTACTTC.